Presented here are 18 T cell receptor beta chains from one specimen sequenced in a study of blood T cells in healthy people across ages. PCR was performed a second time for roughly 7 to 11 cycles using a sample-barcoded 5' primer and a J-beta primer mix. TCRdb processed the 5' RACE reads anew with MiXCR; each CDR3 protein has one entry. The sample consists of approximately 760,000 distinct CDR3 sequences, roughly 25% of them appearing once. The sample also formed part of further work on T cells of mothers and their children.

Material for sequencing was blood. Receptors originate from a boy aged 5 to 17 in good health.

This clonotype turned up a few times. CDR3 nucleotides: TGCAGTGCCAGGAGGGTAATAGGCGGGAAGAGCTCCTACAATGAGCAGTTCTTC. It codes for CSARRVIGGKSSYNEQFF. The rearrangement joins TRBV20-1 to TRBJ2-1, with D possibly being TRBD2 (6 bases). Per germline, CDR1 DFQATT and CDR2 SNEGSKA (reference sequence). The length of the CDR3 is 18 residues. Trimming pared 6 bases from V and 0 bases from J, leaving 24 bases between.

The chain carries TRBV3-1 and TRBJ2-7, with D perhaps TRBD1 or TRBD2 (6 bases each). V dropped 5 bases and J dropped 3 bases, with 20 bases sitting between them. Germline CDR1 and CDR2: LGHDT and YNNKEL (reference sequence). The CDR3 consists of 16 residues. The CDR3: CASSRTSGAPFYEQYF. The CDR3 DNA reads TGTGCCAGCAGCAGAACCTCGGGGGCGCCTTTCTACGAGCAGTACTTC.

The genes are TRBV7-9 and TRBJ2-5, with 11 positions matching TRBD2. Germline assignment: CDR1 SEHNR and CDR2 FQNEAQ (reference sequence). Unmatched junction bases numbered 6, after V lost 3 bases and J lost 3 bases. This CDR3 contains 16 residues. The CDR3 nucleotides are TGTGCCAGCAGCTTTGTAGCGGGAGGGCTCGAAGAGACCCAGTACTTC. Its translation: CASSFVAGGLEETQYF.

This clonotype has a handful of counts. The CDR3 nucleotides read TGCGCCAGCAAAGCGACAAGTAGCGCAGATACGCAGTATTTT. Its protein product is CASKATSSADTQYF. The chain links TRBV5-1 to TRBJ2-3; maybe TRBD2 (5 bases). This CDR3 has 14 amino acids. Per the germline V gene, CDR1 is SGHRS and CDR2 is YFSETQ. V dropped 6 bases and J dropped 4 bases, with 15 bases sitting between them.

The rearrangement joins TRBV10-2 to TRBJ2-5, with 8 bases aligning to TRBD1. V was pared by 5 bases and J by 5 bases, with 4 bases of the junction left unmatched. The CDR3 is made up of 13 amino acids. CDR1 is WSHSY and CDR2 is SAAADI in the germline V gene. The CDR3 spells CASSRRTGETQYF. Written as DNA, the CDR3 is TGCGCCAGCAGTCGAAGGACAGGGGAGACCCAGTACTTC.

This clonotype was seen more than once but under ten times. The chain's CDR3 is CASSYSPKETQYF. CDR3 bases: TGTGCCAGCAGTTATAGTCCGAAAGAGACCCAGTACTTC. This chain joins TRBV6-6 and TRBJ2-1, with no clear D. TRBJ2-5 explains the end of the DNA better; the J call may be wrong. Germline CDR1 and CDR2: MNHNY and SVGAGI (reference sequence). The CDR3 is 13 residues long.

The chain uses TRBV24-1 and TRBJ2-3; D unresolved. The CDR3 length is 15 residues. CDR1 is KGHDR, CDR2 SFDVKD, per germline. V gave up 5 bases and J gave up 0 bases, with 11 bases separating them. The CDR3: CATSGERLSTDTQYF. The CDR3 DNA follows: TGTGCCACCAGTGGCGAGAGGCTCAGCACAGATACGCAGTATTTT.

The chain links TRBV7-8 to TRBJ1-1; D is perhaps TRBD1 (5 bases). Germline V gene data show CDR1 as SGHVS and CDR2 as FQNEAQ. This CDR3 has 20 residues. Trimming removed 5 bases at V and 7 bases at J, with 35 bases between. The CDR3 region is CASSPGHDFYARGPKGEAFF. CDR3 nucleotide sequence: TGTGCCAGCAGCCCCGGACATGACTTCTATGCTAGAGGGCCTAAAGGTGAAGCTTTCTTT. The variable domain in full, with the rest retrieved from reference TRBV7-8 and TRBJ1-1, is GAGVSQSPRYKVAKRGQDVALRCDPISGHVSLFWYQQALGQGPEFLTYFQNEAQLDKSGLPSDRFFAERPEGSVSTLKIQRTQQEDSAVYLCASSPGHDFYARGPKGEAFFGQGTRLTVV.

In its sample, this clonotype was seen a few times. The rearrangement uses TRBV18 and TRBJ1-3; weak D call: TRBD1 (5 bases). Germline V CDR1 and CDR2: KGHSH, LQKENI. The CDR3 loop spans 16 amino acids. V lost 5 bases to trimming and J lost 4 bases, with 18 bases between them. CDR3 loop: CASSSFPGTDGNTIYF. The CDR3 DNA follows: TGTGCCAGCTCATCTTTCCCCGGGACCGACGGAAACACCATATATTTT.

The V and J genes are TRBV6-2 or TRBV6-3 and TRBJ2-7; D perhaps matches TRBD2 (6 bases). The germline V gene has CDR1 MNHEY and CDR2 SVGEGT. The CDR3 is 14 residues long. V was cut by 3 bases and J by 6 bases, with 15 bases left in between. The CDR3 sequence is CASSYGQGLREQYF. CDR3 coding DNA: TGTGCCAGCAGTTATGGTCAGGGACTCCGCGAGCAGTACTTC.

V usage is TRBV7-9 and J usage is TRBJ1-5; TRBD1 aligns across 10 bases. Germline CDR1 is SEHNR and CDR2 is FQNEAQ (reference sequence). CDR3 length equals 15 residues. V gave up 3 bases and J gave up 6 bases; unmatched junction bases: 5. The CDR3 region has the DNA TGTGCCAGCAGCTTGACAGGGGGCGCGGGTCAGCCCCAGCATTTT. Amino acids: CASSLTGGAGQPQHF.

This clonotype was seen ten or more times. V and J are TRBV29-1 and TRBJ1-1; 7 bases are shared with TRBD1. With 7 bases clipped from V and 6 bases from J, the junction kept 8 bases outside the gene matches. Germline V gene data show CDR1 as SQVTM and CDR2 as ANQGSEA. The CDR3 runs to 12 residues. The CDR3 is CSGHRQGAEAFF. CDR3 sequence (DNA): TGCAGCGGGCACAGACAGGGCGCTGAAGCTTTCTTT.

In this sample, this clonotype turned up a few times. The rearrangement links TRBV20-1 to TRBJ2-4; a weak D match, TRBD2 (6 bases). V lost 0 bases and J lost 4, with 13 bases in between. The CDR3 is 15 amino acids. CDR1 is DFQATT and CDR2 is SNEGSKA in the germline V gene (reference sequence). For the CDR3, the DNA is TGCAGTGCTAGAGATTTGCGGGACTCAAAAAACATTCAGTACTTC. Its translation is CSARDLRDSKNIQYF.

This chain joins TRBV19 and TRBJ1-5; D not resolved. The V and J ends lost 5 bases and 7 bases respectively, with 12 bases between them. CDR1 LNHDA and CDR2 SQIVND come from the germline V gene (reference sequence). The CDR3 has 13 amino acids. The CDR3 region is CASSLVAGQPQHF. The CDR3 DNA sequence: TGTGCCAGTAGTCTAGTTGCGGGCCAGCCCCAGCATTTT.

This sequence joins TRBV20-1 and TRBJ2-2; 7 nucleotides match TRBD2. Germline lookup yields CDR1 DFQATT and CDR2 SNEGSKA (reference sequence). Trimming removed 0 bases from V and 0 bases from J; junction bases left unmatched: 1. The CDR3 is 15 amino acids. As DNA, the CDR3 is TGCAGTGCTAGAGAACTAGCGTCGAACACCGGGGAGCTGTTTTTT. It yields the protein CSARELASNTGELFF.

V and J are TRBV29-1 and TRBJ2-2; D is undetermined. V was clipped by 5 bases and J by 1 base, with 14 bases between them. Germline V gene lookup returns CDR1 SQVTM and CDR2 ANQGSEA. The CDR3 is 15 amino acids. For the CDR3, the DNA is TGCAGCGTTCGCCCCTGGGTAGGGAACACCGGGGAGCTGTTTTTT. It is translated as CSVRPWVGNTGELFF.

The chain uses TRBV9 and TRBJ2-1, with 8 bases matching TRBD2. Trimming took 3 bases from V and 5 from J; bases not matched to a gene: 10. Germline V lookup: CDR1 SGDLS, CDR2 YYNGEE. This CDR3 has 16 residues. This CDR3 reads CASSEGGGLEDNEQFF. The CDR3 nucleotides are TGTGCCAGCAGCGAGGGCGGGGGACTAGAAGACAATGAGCAGTTCTTC.

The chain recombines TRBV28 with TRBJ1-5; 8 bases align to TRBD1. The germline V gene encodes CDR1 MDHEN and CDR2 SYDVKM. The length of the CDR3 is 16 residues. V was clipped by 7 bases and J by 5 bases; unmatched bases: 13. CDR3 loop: CASTLTLDRADQPQHF. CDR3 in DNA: TGTGCCAGCACCCTGACTCTGGACAGGGCGGATCAGCCCCAGCATTTT.